These 32 T cell receptor beta chains were sequenced from one sample in a study of Ad26.COV2.S vaccination and SARS-CoV-2 variants. Only in-frame clones appear in the TCRdb table, and some are missing; sequencing was by immunoSEQ multiplex PCR. The sample has around 450,000 clones; 85% to 90% are singletons. Documented treatment: 15 to 20 received Ad26.COV2.S at low or high dose, single or two shots; 5 received placebo; per-sample allocation not given. On day 63 after the first injection, vaccine and placebo recipients gave samples. The material was peripheral blood, obtained in a trial of Ad26.COV2.S vaccine versus placebo. These receptors came from a person aged 18-60 years who received the Ad26.COV2.S COVID-19 vaccine or a placebo.

This rearrangement joins TRBV18 to TRBJ1-4, with TRBD1 matching over 12 bases. From germline, CDR1 is KGHSH and CDR2 LQKENI. The CDR3 totals 14 residues. J gave up 8 bases and V 5 bases, and 3 bases lay outside the gene matches. The CDR3 DNA reads as TGTGCCAGCTCATCCGGGACAGGGGGCGAAAAACTGTTTTTT. This gives the protein CASSSGTGGEKLFF. Full variable domain (remainder filled in from reference TRBV18 and TRBJ1-4): NAGVMQNPRHLVRRRGQEARLRCSPMKGHSHVYWYRQLPEEGLKFMVYLQKENIIDESGMPKERFSAEFPKEGPSILRIQQVVRGDSAAYFCASSSGTGGEKLFFGSGTQLSVL.

V usage is TRBV5-1 and J usage is TRBJ2-7; no firm D call. The CDR3 extends over 13 amino acids. Germline V gene sequence: CDR1 SGHRS, CDR2 YFSETQ. Deletions cut 4 bases from V and 3 bases from J, with 11 bases between. CDR3 sequence reads: CASSLGPDYEQYF. The CDR3 bases are TGCGCCAGCAGCCTAGGTCCCGACTACGAGCAGTACTTC. Supplemented by reference TRBV5-1 and TRBJ2-7, the full variable domain reads KAGVTQTPRYLIKTRGQQVTLSCSPISGHRSVSWYQQTPGQGLQFLFEYFSETQRNKGNFPGRFSGRQFSNSRSEMNVSTLELGDSALYLCASSLGPDYEQYFGPGTRLTVT.

This sequence joins TRBV5-4 and TRBJ2-7; D is undetermined. The CDR3 covers 11 residues. Deletions cut 2 bases from V and 5 bases from J, with 5 bases between. Per germline, CDR1 SGHNT and CDR2 YYREEE (reference sequence). The CDR3 DNA is TGTGCCAGCAGCTTCGGCAACGAGCAGTACTTC. It is translated as CASSFGNEQYF.

The V gene is TRBV4-2, the J gene TRBJ1-1; D remains unclear. Germline CDR1 and CDR2: LGHNA and YNFKEQ. Trimming left V 0 bases short and J 7 bases short, with 9 bases between. The CDR3 extends over 13 amino acids. The CDR3 region is CASSQDKGLEAFF. The CDR3 DNA sequence: TGTGCCAGCAGCCAAGATAAAGGTCTTGAAGCTTTCTTT.

The chain couples TRBV2 to TRBJ1-1; 7 bases align to TRBD1. V lost 6 bases, J lost 7 bases, and 8 bases stayed unmatched. The CDR3 has 13 amino acids. CDR1 SNHLY and CDR2 FYNNEI come from the germline V gene. CDR3 DNA sequence: TGTGCCAGCAGACGCGTCCAGGGGGGTGAAGCTTTCTTT. Amino acids: CASRRVQGGEAFF.

The chain carries TRBV5-1 and TRBJ2-3; 7 bases line up with TRBD2. The V segment lost 0 bases and the J segment 5 bases; nucleotides outside the gene matches: 9. Germline V gene data show CDR1 as SGHRS and CDR2 as YFSETQ. CDR3 length: 16 amino acids. CDR3 in amino acids: CASSLGPAGAGDTQYF. The CDR3, as DNA: TGCGCCAGCAGCTTGGGACCCGCGGGAGCGGGAGATACGCAGTATTTT.

The chain combines TRBV4-3 with TRBJ2-2; 12 positions agree with TRBD2. V lost 8 bases to trimming and J lost 7 bases; unmatched junction nucleotides: 11. The CDR3 has 16 residues. The germline V gene encodes CDR1 LGHNA and CDR2 YSLEER. The CDR3 DNA follows: TGCGCCAGCGGATCTCTAGCGGGAGGGCTGAGCGGGGAGCTGTTTTTT. Translated: CASGSLAGGLSGELFF.

The rearrangement uses TRBV6-1 and TRBJ2-3, with 10 bases that match TRBD2. The V gene's germline CDR1 is MNHNS and CDR2 SASEGT. J was trimmed by 2 bases and V by 1 base; bases with no gene match: 6. The CDR3 is 17 amino acids. The CDR3 is CASSEGVAGGLTDTQYF. The CDR3 nucleotides read TGTGCCAGCAGTGAAGGGGTAGCGGGGGGTCTCACAGATACGCAGTATTTT.

This chain uses TRBV15 with TRBJ1-1; no firm D call. Trimming cost V 5 bases and J 1 base, with 8 bases left between them. CDR1 LNHNV and CDR2 YYDKDF come from the germline V gene (reference sequence). The CDR3 length is 13 residues. CDR3 amino acids: CATSLDPNTEAFF. As DNA, the CDR3 is TGTGCCACCAGCCTGGACCCGAACACTGAAGCTTTCTTT.

The chain joins TRBV28 to TRBJ2-1; D call uncertain. V was shortened by 10 bases and J by 10 bases, with 11 bases between the two germline ends. There are 10 residues in the CDR3. Germline assignment: CDR1 MDHEN and CDR2 SYDVKM. The CDR3 DNA follows: TGTGCCACCTACGGAGAAGAGCAGTTCTTC. Amino acids: CATYGEEQFF.

Note on this clone: Other nucleotide sequences in the sample specify the same CDR3. V and J are TRBV18 and TRBJ1-4; D perhaps matches TRBD1 (5 bases). Between the trimmed V and J ends, which lost 5 bases and 0 bases, there was a span of 10 bases. Germline CDR1 and CDR2: KGHSH and LQKENI. CDR3 length: 15 residues. CDR3 nucleotide sequence: TGTGCCAGCTCAAGGGACCGGGCAACTAATGAAAAACTGTTTTTT. Its protein product is CASSRDRATNEKLFF.

This chain connects TRBV9 to TRBJ2-5; 9 nucleotides agree with TRBD1. Germline CDR1 is SGDLS and CDR2 is YYNGEE. The CDR3 runs to 14 residues. J was trimmed by 6 bases and V by 7 bases; bases with no gene match: 10. Here the CDR3 DNA reads TGTGCCAGCGCTTCCGGGACAGGGCCAAAGACCCAGTACTTC. It encodes CASASGTGPKTQYF.

The chain is built from TRBV9 and TRBJ2-1; D is unclear. V dropped 2 bases and J dropped 9 bases, with 6 bases sitting between them. CDR1 and CDR2 (germline): SGDLS, YYNGEE. The CDR3 is 11 amino acids. The CDR3 nucleotides are TGTGCCAGCAGCGTCGGTGGTGAGCAGTTCTTC. It encodes CASSVGGEQFF.

The V gene is TRBV4-2, the J gene TRBJ2-1; a possible D gene is TRBD2 (5 bases). CDR1 is LGHNA and CDR2 is YNFKEQ in the germline V gene. Trimming shortened V by 0 bases and J by 2 bases, and 11 bases separated the two germline ends. The CDR3 totals 16 residues. The CDR3 loop reads CASSQEASLAYNEQFF. Here the CDR3 DNA reads TGTGCCAGCAGCCAAGAGGCTAGCCTAGCCTACAATGAGCAGTTCTTC.

This clone was observed a few times. The chain recombines TRBV27 with TRBJ1-5; the D is unclear. Germline V gives CDR1 MNHEY, CDR2 SMNVEV (reference sequence). The V and J ends lost 2 bases and 3 bases respectively, with 8 bases between them. This CDR3 comprises 14 residues. This CDR3 is CASSLARYNQPQHF. The DNA for the CDR3 is TGTGCCAGCAGTTTAGCACGGTACAATCAGCCCCAGCATTTT.

The V call is TRBV7-2, the J call TRBJ2-1; 8 nucleotides match TRBD2. The CDR3 covers 14 residues. CDR1 and CDR2 (germline): SGHTA, FQGNSA. V lost 1 base, J lost 10 bases, and 6 bases stayed unmatched. The CDR3 DNA reads as TGTGCCAGCAGCTTAGTCGGGGGGGCCGAAGAGCAGTTCTTC. Amino acids: CASSLVGGAEEQFF.

The V gene is TRBV5-1, the J gene TRBJ1-3, with D possibly matching TRBD1 (5 bases). This CDR3 has 15 residues. Germline lookup yields CDR1 SGHRS and CDR2 YFSETQ. Trimming pared 0 bases from V and 4 bases from J, leaving 11 bases between. The CDR3 is CASSLEAGRGNTIYF. The CDR3 coding sequence is TGCGCCAGCAGCTTGGAAGCAGGGCGCGGAAACACCATATATTTT. Filled out from reference TRBV5-1 and TRBJ1-3, the complete variable domain reads KAGVTQTPRYLIKTRGQQVTLSCSPISGHRSVSWYQQTPGQGLQFLFEYFSETQRNKGNFPGRFSGRQFSNSRSEMNVSTLELGDSALYLCASSLEAGRGNTIYFGEGSWLTVV.

This sequence joins TRBV7-2 and TRBJ2-1; D is possibly TRBD2 (6 bases). The CDR3 length is 13 residues. Germline-derived CDR1 and CDR2 are SGHTA and FQGNSA. Trimming removed 10 bases from V and 5 bases from J, with 15 bases in between. CDR3 loop: CATGTARHNEQFF. In DNA, the CDR3 is TGTGCCACCGGGACTGCACGCCACAATGAGCAGTTCTTC.

The CDR3 bases are TGTGCCAGCAGCTTGAACGATCAGCCCCAGCATTTT. The encoded protein is CASSLNDQPQHF. This sequence joins TRBV11-3 and TRBJ1-5; D gene unclear. The CDR3 consists of 12 residues. The germline V gene encodes CDR1 SGHNT and CDR2 YENEEA. Trimming removed 3 bases at V and 5 bases at J, with 5 bases between.

V gene TRBV6-5 combines with J gene TRBJ2-1; D might be TRBD1 (5 bases). V lost 0 bases and J lost 7, with 10 bases in between. Germline CDR1 MNHEY, CDR2 SVGAGI. There are 14 residues in the CDR3. The CDR3 DNA reads TGTGCCAGCAGTTACTCGTTGTACAGGAATGAGCAGTTCTTC. Protein sequence: CASSYSLYRNEQFF.

V gene TRBV7-6 combines with J gene TRBJ1-5; TRBD1 is a possible D gene (5 bases). The V end lost 2 bases, the J end lost 1 base, and 9 bases lay between the germline ends. Germline V CDR1 and CDR2: SGHVS, FNYEAQ. CDR3 length equals 15 residues. In nucleotides, the CDR3 is TGTGCCAGCAGCTTAAAATGGGGGAGCAATCAGCCCCAGCATTTT. It encodes CASSLKWGSNQPQHF.

The CDR3 coding sequence is TGTGCCAACCGGAGGGACTACCTTCATCCTACCTACGAGCAGTACGTC. Translation gives CANRRDYLHPTYEQYV. This rearrangement joins TRBV21-1 to TRBJ2-7; TRBD2 is the table's D call, not checked against the DNA. TRBV21-1 is an annotated pseudogene. CDR3 size: 16 residues.

V gene TRBV7-2 combines with J gene TRBJ2-3, with D unclear. Germline V gene data show CDR1 as SGHTA and CDR2 as FQGNSA. The CDR3 totals 15 residues. With 5 bases removed from V and 2 bases from J, the gap between germline ends came to 14 bases. CDR3 residues: CASSQLSPYTDTQYF. The CDR3 coding sequence is TGTGCCAGCAGCCAACTATCCCCCTACACAGATACGCAGTATTTT.

The chain joins TRBV9 to TRBJ2-6; either TRBD1 or TRBD2 may fit D (5 bases each). CDR3 length: 16 residues. Per the germline V gene, CDR1 is SGDLS and CDR2 is YYNGEE. V was clipped by 4 bases and J by 0 bases, with 11 bases between them. The CDR3 is CASSTGAFSGANVLTF. The CDR3 nucleotides are TGTGCCAGCAGCACCGGGGCTTTCTCTGGGGCCAACGTCCTGACTTTC.

The chain joins TRBV19 to TRBJ2-4; no reliable D call. The V end lost 7 bases, the J end lost 2 bases, and 9 bases lay between the germline ends. Germline V gene data show CDR1 as LNHDA and CDR2 as SQIVND (reference sequence). CDR3 length equals 13 residues. CDR3 region: CASTDQSKNIQYF. The CDR3 DNA follows: TGTGCCAGTACCGATCAATCCAAAAACATTCAGTACTTC.

The rearrangement joins TRBV28 to TRBJ1-2; possibly TRBD1 for D (5 bases). The V gene's germline CDR1 is MDHEN and CDR2 SYDVKM. The V and J ends lost 1 base and 2 bases respectively, with 17 bases between them. This CDR3 is 17 amino acids long. The CDR3 nucleotides read TGTGCCAGCAGTTTATTAGGTTTGGGGCAGCAAAACTATGGCTACACCTTC. Protein product: CASSLLGLGQQNYGYTF.

This chain uses TRBV5-1 with TRBJ2-7; 9 bases map to TRBD1. The CDR3 has 16 residues. CDR1 SGHRS and CDR2 YFSETQ come from the germline V gene. V was clipped by 5 bases and J by 0 bases; unmatched bases: 9. CDR3 protein: CASSSIVTGGSYEQYF. The CDR3 DNA is TGCGCCAGCAGTTCGATTGTGACAGGGGGCTCCTACGAGCAGTACTTC. Complete variable domain (other parts from reference TRBV5-1 and TRBJ2-7): KAGVTQTPRYLIKTRGQQVTLSCSPISGHRSVSWYQQTPGQGLQFLFEYFSETQRNKGNFPGRFSGRQFSNSRSEMNVSTLELGDSALYLCASSSIVTGGSYEQYFGPGTRLTVT.

The chain couples TRBV5-1 to TRBJ1-3; TRBD1 is a possible D gene (5 bases). This CDR3 region has 18 residues. In germline, CDR1 is SGHRS, CDR2 YFSETQ. Trimming removed 3 bases at V and 0 bases at J, with 19 bases between. CDR3 DNA: TGCGCCAGCAGCTCACGTCCCGGGACGGTCTCCTCTGGAAACACCATATATTTT. This translates into CASSSRPGTVSSGNTIYF.

The V call is TRBV29-1, the J call TRBJ2-1; TRBD2 might be the D (6 bases). The CDR3 sequence is 13 residues long. The V end was cut by 0 bases, the J end by 8 bases, with 11 bases between. Germline CDR1 is SQVTM and CDR2 is ANQGSEA. The CDR3 coding sequence is TGCAGCGTTGAAGATCATAGCGGCCATGAGCAGTTCTTC. Translation: CSVEDHSGHEQFF.

The rearrangement links TRBV2 to TRBJ1-2; D uncertain. This CDR3 has 16 residues. In germline, CDR1 is SNHLY, CDR2 FYNNEI. Trimming took 2 bases from V and 0 from J, leaving 13 bases between them. The CDR3: CASSEWSASSNYGYTF. CDR3 DNA: TGTGCCAGCAGTGAATGGAGCGCCAGCTCTAACTATGGCTACACCTTC.

This clone was detected only a few times. The chain combines TRBV5-1 with TRBJ1-6; 8 bases line up with TRBD1. Germline CDR1 is SGHRS and CDR2 is YFSETQ. The CDR3 totals 14 residues. V shed 0 bases and J 7 bases; nucleotides not matched to a gene: 0. The CDR3 bases are TGCGCCAGCAGCTTGGACAGGGGGAATTCACCCCTCCACTTT. Protein product: CASSLDRGNSPLHF.

This clone was found once. This chain joins TRBV24-1 and TRBJ2-4, with a possible D match to TRBD1 (5 bases). V dropped 10 bases and J dropped 1 base, with 10 bases sitting between them. The CDR3 loop spans 13 amino acids. CDR1 KGHDR and CDR2 SFDVKD come from the germline V gene. In DNA form, the CDR3 reads TGTGCCACTGAAGGGGCCGCCAAAAACATTCAGTACTTC. It yields the protein CATEGAAKNIQYF.